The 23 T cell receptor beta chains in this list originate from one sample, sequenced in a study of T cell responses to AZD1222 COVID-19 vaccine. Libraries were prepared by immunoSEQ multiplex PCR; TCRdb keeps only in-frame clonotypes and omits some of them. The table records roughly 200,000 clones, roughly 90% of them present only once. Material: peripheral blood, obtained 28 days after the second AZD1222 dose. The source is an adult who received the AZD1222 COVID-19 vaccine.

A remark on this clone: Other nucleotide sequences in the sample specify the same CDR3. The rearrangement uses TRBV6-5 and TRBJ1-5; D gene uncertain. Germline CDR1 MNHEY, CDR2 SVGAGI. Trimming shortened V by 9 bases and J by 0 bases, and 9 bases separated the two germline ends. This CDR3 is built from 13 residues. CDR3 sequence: CASRLDSNQPQHF. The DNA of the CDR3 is TGTGCCAGTCGACTGGATAGCAATCAGCCCCAGCATTTT.

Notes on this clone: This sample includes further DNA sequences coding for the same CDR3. The CDR3 protein is CASSPGGEQFF. In nucleotides, the CDR3 is TGTGCCAGCAGCCCCGGGGGTGAGCAGTTCTTC. The chain recombines TRBV7-3 with TRBJ2-1, with TRBD2 as a possible D gene (6 bases). The CDR3 extends over 11 amino acids. Trimming cost V 5 bases and J 9 bases, with 8 bases left between them. Germline lookup yields CDR1 SGHTA and CDR2 FQGTGA.

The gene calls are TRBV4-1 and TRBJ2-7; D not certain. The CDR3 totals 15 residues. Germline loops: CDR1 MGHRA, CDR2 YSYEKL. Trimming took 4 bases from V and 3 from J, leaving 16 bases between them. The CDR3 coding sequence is TGCGCCAGCAGCCTCCTCCCCTCATTCGGCTACGAGCAGTACTTC. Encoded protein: CASSLLPSFGYEQYF.

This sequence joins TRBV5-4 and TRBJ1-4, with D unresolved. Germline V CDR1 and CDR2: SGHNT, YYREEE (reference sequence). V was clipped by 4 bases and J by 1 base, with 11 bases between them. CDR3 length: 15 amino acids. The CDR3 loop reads CASSRTGGTNEKLFF. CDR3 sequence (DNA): TGTGCCAGCAGCCGTACCGGAGGAACTAATGAAAAACTGTTTTTT.

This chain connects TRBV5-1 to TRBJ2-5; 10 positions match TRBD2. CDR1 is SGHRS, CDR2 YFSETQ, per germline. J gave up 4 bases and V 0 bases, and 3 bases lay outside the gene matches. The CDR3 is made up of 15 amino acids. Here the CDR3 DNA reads TGCGCCAGCAGCTTGGTGGCTAGCGGGAGAGAGACCCAGTACTTC. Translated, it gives CASSLVASGRETQYF. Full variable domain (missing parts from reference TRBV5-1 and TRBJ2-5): KAGVTQTPRYLIKTRGQQVTLSCSPISGHRSVSWYQQTPGQGLQFLFEYFSETQRNKGNFPGRFSGRQFSNSRSEMNVSTLELGDSALYLCASSLVASGRETQYFGPGTRLLVL.

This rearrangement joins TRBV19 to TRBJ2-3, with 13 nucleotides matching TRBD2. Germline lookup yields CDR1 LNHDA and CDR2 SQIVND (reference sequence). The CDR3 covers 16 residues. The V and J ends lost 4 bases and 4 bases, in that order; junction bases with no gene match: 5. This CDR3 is CASSTRTSGSPDTQYF. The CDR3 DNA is TGTGCCAGTAGTACCAGGACTAGCGGGAGCCCAGATACGCAGTATTTT.

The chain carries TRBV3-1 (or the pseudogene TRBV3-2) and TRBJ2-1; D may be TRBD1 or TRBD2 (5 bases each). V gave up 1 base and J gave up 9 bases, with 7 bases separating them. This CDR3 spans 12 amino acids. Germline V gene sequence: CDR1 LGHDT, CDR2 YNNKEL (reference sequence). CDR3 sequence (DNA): TGTGCCAGCAGCCAAGTGAGGGGTGAGCAGTTCTTC. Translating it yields CASSQVRGEQFF.

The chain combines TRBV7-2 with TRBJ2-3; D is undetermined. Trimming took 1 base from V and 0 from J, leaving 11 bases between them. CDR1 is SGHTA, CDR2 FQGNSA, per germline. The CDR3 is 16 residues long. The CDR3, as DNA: TGTGCCAGCAGCTTAGTCACGGGCGGAAGCACAGATACGCAGTATTTT. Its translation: CASSLVTGGSTDTQYF.

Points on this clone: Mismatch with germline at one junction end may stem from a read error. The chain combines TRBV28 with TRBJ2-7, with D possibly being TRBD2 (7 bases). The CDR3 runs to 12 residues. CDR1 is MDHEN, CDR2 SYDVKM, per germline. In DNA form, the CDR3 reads TGTGCCAGCACCGACCGGGGGGCAGGAAGCTTCTTC. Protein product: CASTDRGAGSFF.

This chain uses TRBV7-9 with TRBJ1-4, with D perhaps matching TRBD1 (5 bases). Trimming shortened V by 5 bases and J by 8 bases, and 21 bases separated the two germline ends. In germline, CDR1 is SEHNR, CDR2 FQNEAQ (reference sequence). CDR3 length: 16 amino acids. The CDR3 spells CASSGRPGGYKEKLFF. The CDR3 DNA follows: TGTGCCAGCAGCGGGCGTCCGGGGGGGTATAAGGAAAAACTGTTTTTT.

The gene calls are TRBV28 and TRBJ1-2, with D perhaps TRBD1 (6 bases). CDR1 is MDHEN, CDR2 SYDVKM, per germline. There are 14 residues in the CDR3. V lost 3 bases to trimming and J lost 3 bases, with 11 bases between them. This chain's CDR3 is CASSFYNRDYGYTF. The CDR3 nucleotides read TGTGCCAGCAGTTTCTACAACAGGGACTATGGCTACACCTTC.

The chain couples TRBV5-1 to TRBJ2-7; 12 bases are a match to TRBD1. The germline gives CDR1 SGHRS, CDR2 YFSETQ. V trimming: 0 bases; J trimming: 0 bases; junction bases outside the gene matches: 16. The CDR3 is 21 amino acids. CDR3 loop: CASSLEVVGDRGHFYSYEQYF. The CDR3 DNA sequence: TGCGCCAGCAGCTTGGAAGTGGTAGGGGACAGGGGGCACTTTTACTCCTACGAGCAGTACTTC. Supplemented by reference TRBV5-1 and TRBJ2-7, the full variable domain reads KAGVTQTPRYLIKTRGQQVTLSCSPISGHRSVSWYQQTPGQGLQFLFEYFSETQRNKGNFPGRFSGRQFSNSRSEMNVSTLELGDSALYLCASSLEVVGDRGHFYSYEQYFGPGTRLTVT.

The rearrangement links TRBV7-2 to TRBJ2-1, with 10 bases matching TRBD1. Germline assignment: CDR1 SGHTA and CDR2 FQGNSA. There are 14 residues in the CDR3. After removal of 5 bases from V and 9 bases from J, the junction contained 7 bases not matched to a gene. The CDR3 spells CASSQTGQGFEQFF. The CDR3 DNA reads TGTGCCAGCAGCCAAACGGGACAGGGGTTTGAGCAGTTCTTC.

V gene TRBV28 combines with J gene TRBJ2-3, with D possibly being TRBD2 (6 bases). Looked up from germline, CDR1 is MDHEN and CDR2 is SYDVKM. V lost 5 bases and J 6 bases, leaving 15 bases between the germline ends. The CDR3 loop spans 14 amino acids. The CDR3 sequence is CASSRGGTQDTQYF. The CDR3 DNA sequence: TGTGCCAGCAGTCGGGGAGGCACACAGGATACGCAGTATTTT. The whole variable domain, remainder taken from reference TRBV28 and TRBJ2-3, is DVKVTQSSRYLVKRTGEKVFLECVQDMDHENMFWYRQDPGLGLRLIYFSYDVKMKEKGDIPEGYSVSREKKERFSLILESASTNQTSMYLCASSRGGTQDTQYFGPGTRLTVL.

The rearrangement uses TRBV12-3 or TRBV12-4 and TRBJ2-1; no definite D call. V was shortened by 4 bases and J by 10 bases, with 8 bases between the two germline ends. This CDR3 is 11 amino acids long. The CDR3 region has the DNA TGTGCCAGCAGTTCGTTTCAGGAGCAGTTCTTC. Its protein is CASSSFQEQFF.

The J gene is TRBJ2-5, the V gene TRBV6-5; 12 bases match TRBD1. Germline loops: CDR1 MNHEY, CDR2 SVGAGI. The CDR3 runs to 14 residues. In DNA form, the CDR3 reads TGTGGCTCGTTTGGGGACAGGGGGCATGAGACCCAGTACTTC. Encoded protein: CGSFGDRGHETQYF.

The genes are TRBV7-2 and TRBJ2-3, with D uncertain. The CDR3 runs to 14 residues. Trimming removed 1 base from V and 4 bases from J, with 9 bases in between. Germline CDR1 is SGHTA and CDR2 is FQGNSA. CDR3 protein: CASSLVGFPDTQYF. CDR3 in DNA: TGTGCCAGCAGCTTAGTCGGCTTCCCAGATACGCAGTATTTT. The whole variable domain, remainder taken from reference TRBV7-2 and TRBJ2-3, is GAGVSQSPSNKVTEKGKDVELRCDPISGHTALYWYRQSLGQGLEFLIYFQGNSAPDKSGLPSDRFSAERTGGSVSTLTIQRTQQEDSAVYLCASSLVGFPDTQYFGPGTRLTVL.

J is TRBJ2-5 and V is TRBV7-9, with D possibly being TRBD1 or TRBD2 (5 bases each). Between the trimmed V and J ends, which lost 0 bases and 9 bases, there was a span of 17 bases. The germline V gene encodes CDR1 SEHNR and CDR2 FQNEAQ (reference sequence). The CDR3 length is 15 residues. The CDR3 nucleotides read TGTGCCAGCAGCTTAGCGCCTAGCAGGGTTGAGGCCCAGTACTTC. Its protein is CASSLAPSRVEAQYF.

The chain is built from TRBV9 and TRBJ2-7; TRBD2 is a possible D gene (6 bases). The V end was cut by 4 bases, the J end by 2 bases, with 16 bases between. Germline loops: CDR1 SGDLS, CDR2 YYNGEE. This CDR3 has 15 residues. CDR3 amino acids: CASSQEPGLTYEQYF. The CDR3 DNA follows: TGTGCCAGCAGCCAAGAGCCGGGACTCACCTACGAGCAGTACTTC.

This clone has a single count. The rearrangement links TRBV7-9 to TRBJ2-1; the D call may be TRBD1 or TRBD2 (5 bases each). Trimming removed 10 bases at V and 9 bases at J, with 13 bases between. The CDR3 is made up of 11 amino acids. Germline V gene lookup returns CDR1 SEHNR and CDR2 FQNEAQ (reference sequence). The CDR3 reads CATPRDGEQFF. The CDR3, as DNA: TGTGCCACCCCCCGGGACGGTGAGCAGTTCTTC.

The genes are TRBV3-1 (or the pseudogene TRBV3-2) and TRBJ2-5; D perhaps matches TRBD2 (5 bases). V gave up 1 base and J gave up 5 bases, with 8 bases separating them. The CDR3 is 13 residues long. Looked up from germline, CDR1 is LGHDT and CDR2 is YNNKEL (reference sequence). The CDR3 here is CASSQGGSETQYF. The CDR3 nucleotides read TGTGCCAGCAGCCAAGGCGGGTCTGAGACCCAGTACTTC.

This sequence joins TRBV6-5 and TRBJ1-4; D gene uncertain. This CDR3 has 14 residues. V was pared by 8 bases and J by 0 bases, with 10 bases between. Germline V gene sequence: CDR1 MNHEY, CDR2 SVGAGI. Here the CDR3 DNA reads TGTGCCAGCCGCTTAGCTGCAACTAATGAAAAACTGTTTTTT. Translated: CASRLAATNEKLFF.

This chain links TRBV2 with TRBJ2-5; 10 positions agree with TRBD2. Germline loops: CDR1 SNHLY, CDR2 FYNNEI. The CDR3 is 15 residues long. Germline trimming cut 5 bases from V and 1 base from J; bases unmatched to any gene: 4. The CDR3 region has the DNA TGTGCCAGCAGTTCTAGCGGGAGATCCCAAGAGACCCAGTACTTC. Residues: CASSSSGRSQETQYF.